The text below deals with one T cell receptor (beta chain). The repertoire was sequenced with immunoSEQ multiplex PCR; TCRdb's copy has only in-frame clones and lacks some. The table shows around 42,000 clones, with approximately 79% occurring only once. This record belongs to a study of blood T cell repertoires in COVID-19. After removal of 3 bases from V and 7 bases from J, the junction contained 6 bases not matched to a gene. In germline, CDR1 is SGHNT, CDR2 YYREEE (reference sequence). This CDR3 spans 14 amino acids. V gene TRBV5-4 combines with J gene TRBJ1-1, with TRBD1 identical over 10 bases. The source is a woman of 80 years or more with acute or convalescent COVID-19. The specimen sequenced was peripheral blood. The CDR3 DNA sequence: TGTGCCAGCAGCTCCCGGGACAGGGGTATTGAAGCTTTCTTT. This sequence encodes CASSSRDRGIEAFF.